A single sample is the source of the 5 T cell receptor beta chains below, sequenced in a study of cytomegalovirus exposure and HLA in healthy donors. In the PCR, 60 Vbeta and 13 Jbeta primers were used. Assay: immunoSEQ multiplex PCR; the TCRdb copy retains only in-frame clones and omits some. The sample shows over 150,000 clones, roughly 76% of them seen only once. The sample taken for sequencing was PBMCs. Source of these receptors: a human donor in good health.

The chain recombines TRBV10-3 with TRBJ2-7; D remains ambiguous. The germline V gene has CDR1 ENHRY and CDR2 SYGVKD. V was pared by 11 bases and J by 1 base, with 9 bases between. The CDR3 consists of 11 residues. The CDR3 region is CAEQESYEQYF. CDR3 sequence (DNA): TGTGCCGAACAAGAATCCTACGAGCAGTACTTC.

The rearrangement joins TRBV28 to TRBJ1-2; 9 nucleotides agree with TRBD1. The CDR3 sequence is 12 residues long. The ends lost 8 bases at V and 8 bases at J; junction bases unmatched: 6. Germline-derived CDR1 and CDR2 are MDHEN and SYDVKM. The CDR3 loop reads CASGTGSWGYTF. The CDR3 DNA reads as TGTGCCAGCGGGACAGGGTCTTGGGGCTACACCTTC.

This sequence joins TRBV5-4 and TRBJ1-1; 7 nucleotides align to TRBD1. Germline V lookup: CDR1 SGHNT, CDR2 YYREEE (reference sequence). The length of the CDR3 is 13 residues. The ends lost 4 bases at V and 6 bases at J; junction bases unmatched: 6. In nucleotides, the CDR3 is TGTGCCAGCAGCCCCCAGGGGGGCCCTGAAGCTTTCTTT. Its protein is CASSPQGGPEAFF.

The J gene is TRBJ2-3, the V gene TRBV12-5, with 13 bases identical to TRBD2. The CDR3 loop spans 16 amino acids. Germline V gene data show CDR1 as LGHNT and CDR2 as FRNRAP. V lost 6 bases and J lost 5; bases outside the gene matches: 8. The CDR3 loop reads CASGSGLAGAQDTQYF. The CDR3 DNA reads TGTGCTAGTGGCTCCGGACTAGCGGGGGCCCAAGATACGCAGTATTTT.

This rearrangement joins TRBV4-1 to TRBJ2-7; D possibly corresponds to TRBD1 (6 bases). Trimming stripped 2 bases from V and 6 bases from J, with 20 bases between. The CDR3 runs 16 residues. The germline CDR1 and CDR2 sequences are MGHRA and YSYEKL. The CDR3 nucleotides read TGCGCCAGCAGCCAACCAAGATCCGGACAGATCGGCGAGCAGTACTTC. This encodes CASSQPRSGQIGEQYF.